This T cell receptor beta chain emerged from a study of blood T cell repertoires in COVID-19. Authors' data handling: Cell counts per sample came from amplifying reference gene primers. The assay was immunoSEQ multiplex PCR, and TCRdb's table has in-frame clones only and misses some. That table supplies the V and J calls and clone size; D and trimming were determined from the DNA. The sample has around 260,000 clones; 88% are singletons. The germline gives CDR1 SGHNT, CDR2 YYREEE (reference sequence). This CDR3 comprises 13 residues. The V end was cut by 3 bases, the J end by 8 bases, with 14 bases between.

The chain recombines TRBV5-4 with TRBJ1-1, with D perhaps matching TRBD1 (6 bases). The source of this sequence is a man aged 60 to 69 who had recovered from COVID-19. The sample consisted of peripheral blood. The chain's CDR3 is CASSSGYDREAFF. The CDR3 region has the DNA TGTGCCAGCAGCTCAGGATACGACAGGGAAGCTTTCTTT. The whole variable domain, filled in from reference TRBV5-4 and TRBJ1-1, reads ETGVTQSPTHLIKTRGQQVTLRCSSQSGHNTVSWYQQALGQGPQFIFQYYREEENGRGNFPPRFSGLQFPNYSSELNVNALELDDSALYLCASSSGYDREAFFGQGTRLTVV.